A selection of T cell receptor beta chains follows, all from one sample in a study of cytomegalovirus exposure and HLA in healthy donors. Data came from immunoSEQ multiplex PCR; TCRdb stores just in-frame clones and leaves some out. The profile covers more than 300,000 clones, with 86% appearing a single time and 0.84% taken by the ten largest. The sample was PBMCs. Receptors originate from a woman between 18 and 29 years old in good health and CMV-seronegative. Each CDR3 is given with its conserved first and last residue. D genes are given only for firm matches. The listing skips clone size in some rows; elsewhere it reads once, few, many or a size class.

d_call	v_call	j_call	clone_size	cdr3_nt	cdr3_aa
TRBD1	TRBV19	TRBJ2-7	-	TGTGCCAGTAGTAACCCACAGGGGAAGGGGTACGAGCAGTACTTC	CASSNPQGKGYEQYF
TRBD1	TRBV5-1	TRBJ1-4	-	TGCGCCAGCAGCTTGGCGGGACAGGGAGATGAAAAACTGTTTTTT	CASSLAGQGDEKLFF
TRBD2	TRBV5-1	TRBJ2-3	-	TGCGCCAGCAGCTTGGAGGCGGGAGGCCTCACAGATACGCAGTATTTT	CASSLEAGGLTDTQYF
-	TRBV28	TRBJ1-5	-	TGTGCCAGCAGTTTTGAGGGAGCCAATCAGCCCCAGCATTTT	CASSFEGANQPQHF
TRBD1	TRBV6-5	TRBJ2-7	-	TGTGCCAGCAGGACAGGGGGCATATACGAGCAGTACTTC	CASRTGGIYEQYF
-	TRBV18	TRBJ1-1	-	TGTGCCAGCTCACCCTCCGGGAACACTGAAGCTTTCTTT	CASSPSGNTEAFF
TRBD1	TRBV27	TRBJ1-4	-	TGTGCCAGCAGGGGGACAGGGTTAGTTTGGAGTGAAAAACTGTTTTTT	CASRGTGLVWSEKLFF
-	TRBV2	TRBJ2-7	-	TGTGCCAGCAGTCCCGACCGGGGGAACTCCTACGAGCAGTACTTC	CASSPDRGNSYEQYF
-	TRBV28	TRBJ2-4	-	TGTGCCAGCCACCGAGGCTCCGGTAACATTCAGTACTTC	CASHRGSGNIQYF
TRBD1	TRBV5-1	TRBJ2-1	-	TGCGCCAGCAGCTGGACAGGGGGAGGCAATGAGCAGTTCTTC	CASSWTGGGNEQFF
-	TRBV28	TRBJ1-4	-	TGTGCCAGCAGTTTAGGGTCCGGGGCAACTAATGAAAAACTGTTTTTT	CASSLGSGATNEKLFF
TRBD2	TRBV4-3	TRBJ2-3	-	TGCGCCAGCAGCCCTTCGACTAGCCCTAGCACAGATACGCAGTATTTT	CASSPSTSPSTDTQYF
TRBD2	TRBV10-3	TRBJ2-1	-	TGTGCCATCAGGCCGGGACTAGCCTACAATGAGCAGTTCTTC	CAIRPGLAYNEQFF
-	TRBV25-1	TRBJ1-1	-	TGTGCCAGCAGTGAATTAGGGACAAGTGGGGAAGCTTTCTTT	CASSELGTSGEAFF
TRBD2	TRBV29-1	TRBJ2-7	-	TGCAGCGTTGGGACTAGCGGGTACGAGCAGTACTTC	CSVGTSGYEQYF
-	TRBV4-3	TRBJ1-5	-	TGCGCCAGCAGCCAAGGGGACTCTCAGCCCCAGCATTTT	CASSQGDSQPQHF
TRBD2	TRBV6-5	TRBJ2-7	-	TGTGCCAGCAGTATTAGCGGGAGGGCCGGGGACGAGCAGTACTTC	CASSISGRAGDEQYF
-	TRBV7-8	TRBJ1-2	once	TGTGCCAGCAGCTTAGCAGGAGCTAACTATGGCTACACCTTC	CASSLAGANYGYTF
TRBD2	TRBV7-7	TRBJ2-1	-	TGTGCCAGCAGCAAAGAGGGACTAGCGCCCAATGAGCAGTTCTTC	CASSKEGLAPNEQFF
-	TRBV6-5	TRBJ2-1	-	TGTGCCAGCAGGCGTAGGGGGATATCCTACAATGAGCAGTTCTTC	CASRRRGISYNEQFF
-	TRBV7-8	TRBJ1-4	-	TGTGCCAGCAGCTTAGCGTCGGGGGGCGCCGGTGAAAAACTGTTTTTT	CASSLASGGAGEKLFF
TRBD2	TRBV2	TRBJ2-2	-	TGTGCCAGCAGTGAACGGCTAGCGGGATCGGGCGGGGAGCTGTTTTTT	CASSERLAGSGGELFF
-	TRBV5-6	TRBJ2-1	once	TGTGCCAGCACCCGGGGGGCGAATGAGCAGTTCTTC	CASTRGANEQFF
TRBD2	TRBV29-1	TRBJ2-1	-	TGCAGCGTTAATAGCGGGGGAGCCGCCTTTTACAATGAGCAGTTCTTC	CSVNSGGAAFYNEQFF
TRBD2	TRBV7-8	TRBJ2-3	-	TGTGCCAGCAGCTTAGTACCCCCCAGGCTAGCGGGAGATACGCAGTATTTT	CASSLVPPRLAGDTQYF
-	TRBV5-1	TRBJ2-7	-	TGCGCCAGCAGCTTGGGCGGCGAGCAGTACTTC	CASSLGGEQYF
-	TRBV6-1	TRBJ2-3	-	TGTGCCAGCAGTGAAGGGTCGGGGGTGATGGATACGCAGTATTTT	CASSEGSGVMDTQYF
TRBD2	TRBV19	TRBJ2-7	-	TGTGCCAGTACCCCCGGGGCTAGCGGAGTATACGAGCAGTACTTC	CASTPGASGVYEQYF
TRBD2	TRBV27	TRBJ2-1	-	TGTGCCAGCAGTTCCCAACTAGCGGGGGTTTACAATGAGCAGTTCTTC	CASSSQLAGVYNEQFF
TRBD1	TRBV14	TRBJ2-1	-	TGTGCCAGCTCGGCGGACAGGGTGGTCAATGAGCAGTTCTTC	CASSADRVVNEQFF
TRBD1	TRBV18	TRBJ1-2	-	TGTGCCAGCTCACCACGGGGCCCAGACAGGGAAGATTTTGGTAACTATGGCTACACCTTC	CASSPRGPDREDFGNYGYTF
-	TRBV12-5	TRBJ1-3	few	TGTGCTAGTGGGGGGGAGGGGAACACCATATATTTT	CASGGEGNTIYF
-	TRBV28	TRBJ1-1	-	TGTGCCAGCAACTACCTCCTGAACACTGAAGCTTTCTTT	CASNYLLNTEAFF
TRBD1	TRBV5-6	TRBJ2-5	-	TGTGCCAGCAGCGGGACAGGGGAGACCCAGTACTTC	CASSGTGETQYF
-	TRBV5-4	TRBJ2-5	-	TGTGCCAGCAGCTTGGGACAGCCCCAAGAGACCCAGTACTTC	CASSLGQPQETQYF